Listed below are T cell receptor beta chains from one sample, sequenced in a study of T-cell reconstitution after alpha-beta-depleted transplantation in children. MiXCR, applied by TCRdb to the PCR reads, yields one record per CDR3 protein. The sample consists of some 350,000 distinct CDR3 sequences, 15% to 20% of them appearing once. The sequencing used PBMCs, mostly from graft donor cells, collected 360 days after TCRalphabeta/CD19-depleted stem cell transplant. The source of these receptors is a male patient under 10 years old who had a stem cell transplant for acute lymphoblastic leukemia, so the T cells may come from the graft donor. CDR3s include the opening cysteine and the closing phenylalanine or tryptophan. The order of the fields is CDR3 protein, V gene, clone size. Clone size is stated in some rows and not others, as once, few, many or a class when expanded.

CASSPPGQGAHGYTF | TRBV12-3/TRBV12-4 | few
CASSYMGLAYEQYF | TRBV6-2/TRBV6-3 | few
CASSRIAFPSYEQYF | TRBV3-1 | .
CASSLVWSSGANVLTF | TRBV7-9 | .
CASSLFSSGHANTGELFF | TRBV11-2 | .
CASSYLDFPGQGGRGTGELFF | TRBV5-1 | .
CASSLAQNYGYTF | TRBV7-9 | .
CSAGTGEETQYF | TRBV29-1 | .
CASSLETFEQYF | TRBV5-1 | few
CASSFDSRDGYTF | TRBV12-3/TRBV12-4 | many
CASSFSEGGREEPDNEKLFF | TRBV7-6 | .
CASSFGRQGYEQYF | TRBV7-9 | .
CASSFGQSTGELFF | TRBV27 | few
CSVEDRAASADTQYF | TRBV29-1 | many
CASSLGRDSSYEQYF | TRBV12-3/TRBV12-4 | few
CASSWGGQAYEQYF | TRBV5-1 | few
CASQGLGEQYF | TRBV12-3/TRBV12-4 | .
CATSRDDNEQFF | TRBV15 | .
CASSQGSPSTDEQFF | TRBV3-1 | .
CAISGGIIRTDTQYF | TRBV10-3 | .
CASSNYPGTGGYEQYF | TRBV7-6 | .
CASSSLMRRELLAKNIQYF | TRBV11-2 | .